This T cell receptor beta chain was identified in a study of CD8+CD57+ T cells in acquired aplastic anemia. Study-wide context: Sequencing produced an average of about 10 million reads per healthy donor for CD4+ cells.

V dropped 3 bases and J dropped 4; count of bases not matched to a gene: 4. CDR1 SGHAT and CDR2 FQNNGV come from the germline V gene. This CDR3 spans 15 amino acids. Study-wide results and limits: Patients and controls shared 25 to 35 CD8+ CDR3 sequences, which appeared highly expressed in patients and within their immunodominant clones.

As to this clonotype: Its antigen is unknown.

Profiling that covered TCR beta VDJ and CDR3 relied on genomic DNA as its template. TCRdb redid the calling of the reads with MiXCR, one entry per CDR3 protein. The sample carries roughly 61,000 distinct CDR3 sequences, about 54% recorded once. The sample comprised sorted CD4+, CD8+, or CD8+CD57+ T cells (not recorded which) from PBMCs. The sequence derives from a human donor in good health, serving as a control. The chain couples TRBV11-2 to TRBJ2-3, with 10 bases that match TRBD2. CDR3 sequence: CASSFQAGGPDTQYF. In DNA form, the CDR3 reads TGTGCCAGCAGCTTTCAAGCGGGAGGGCCAGATACGCAGTATTTT. The full variable domain, its missing parts supplied by reference TRBV11-2 and TRBJ2-3, is EAGVAQSPRYKIIEKRQSVAFWCNPISGHATLYWYQQILGQGPKLLIQFQNNGVVDDSQLPKDRFSAERLKGVDSTLKIQPAKLEDSAVYLCASSFQAGGPDTQYFGPGTRLTVL.